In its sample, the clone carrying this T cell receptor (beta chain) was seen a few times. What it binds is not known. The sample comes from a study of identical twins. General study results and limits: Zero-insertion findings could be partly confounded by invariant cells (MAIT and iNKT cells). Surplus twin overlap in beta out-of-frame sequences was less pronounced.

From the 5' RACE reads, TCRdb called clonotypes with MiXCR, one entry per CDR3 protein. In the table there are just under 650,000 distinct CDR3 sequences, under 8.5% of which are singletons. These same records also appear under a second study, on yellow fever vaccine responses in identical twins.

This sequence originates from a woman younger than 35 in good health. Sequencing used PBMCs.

The CDR3 spells CASSSAGVEQYF. In DNA form, the CDR3 reads TGTGCCAGCAGCTCTGCAGGGGTCGAGCAGTACTTC. This chain connects TRBV7-9 to TRBJ2-7; D perhaps matches TRBD1 (6 bases). CDR3 length: 12 amino acids. Trimming left V 4 bases short and J 6 bases short, with 10 bases between. CDR1 SEHNR and CDR2 FQNEAQ come from the germline V gene (reference sequence). The variable domain in full, with the rest retrieved from reference TRBV7-9 and TRBJ2-7, is DTGVSQNPRHKITKRGQNVTFRCDPISEHNRLYWYRQTLGQGPEFLTYFQNEAQLEKSRLLSDRFSAERPKGSFSTLEIQRTEQGDSAMYLCASSSAGVEQYFGPGTRLTVT.